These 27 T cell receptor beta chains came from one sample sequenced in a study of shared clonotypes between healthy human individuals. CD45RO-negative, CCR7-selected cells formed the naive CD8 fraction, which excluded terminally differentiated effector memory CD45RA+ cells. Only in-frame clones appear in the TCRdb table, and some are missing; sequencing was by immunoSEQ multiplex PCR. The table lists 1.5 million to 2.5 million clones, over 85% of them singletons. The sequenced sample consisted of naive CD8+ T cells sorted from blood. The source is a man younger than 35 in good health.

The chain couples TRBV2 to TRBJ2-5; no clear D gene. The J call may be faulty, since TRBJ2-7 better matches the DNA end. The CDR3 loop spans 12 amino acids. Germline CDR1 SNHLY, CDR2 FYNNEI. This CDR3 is CASSESAYEQYF. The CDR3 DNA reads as TGTGCCAGCAGTGAATCGGCTTACGAGCAGTACTTC.

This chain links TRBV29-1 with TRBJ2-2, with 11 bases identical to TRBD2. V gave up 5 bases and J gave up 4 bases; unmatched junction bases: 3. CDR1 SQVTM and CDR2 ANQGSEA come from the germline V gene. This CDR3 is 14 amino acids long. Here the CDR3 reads CSVRTSGPTGELFF. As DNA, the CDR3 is TGCAGCGTTAGGACTAGCGGGCCCACCGGGGAGCTGTTTTTT.

This CDR3 is CASSASGTDTQYF. CDR3 bases: TGTGCCAGCAGCGCTAGTGGGACAGATACGCAGTATTTT. The V and J genes are TRBV7-9 and TRBJ2-3; D is uncertain. Germline values: CDR1 SEHNR, CDR2 FQNEAQ (reference sequence). This CDR3 has 13 residues. The germline V and J ends were trimmed by 5 bases and 3 bases, with 9 bases remaining between them.

The CDR3 here is CASSLDLRETQYF. The CDR3 nucleotides read TGTGCCAGCAGCTTAGATTTGAGGGAGACCCAGTACTTC. The chain combines TRBV7-9 with TRBJ2-5; D gene ambiguous. V was cut by 1 base and J by 5 bases, with 8 bases left in between. This CDR3 comprises 13 residues. Looked up from germline, CDR1 is SEHNR and CDR2 is FQNEAQ (reference sequence).

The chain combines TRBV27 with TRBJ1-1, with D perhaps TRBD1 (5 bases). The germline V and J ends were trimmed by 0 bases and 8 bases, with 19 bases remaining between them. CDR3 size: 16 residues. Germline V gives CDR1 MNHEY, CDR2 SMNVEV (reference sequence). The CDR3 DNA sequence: TGTGCCAGCAGTTTATCGGCCCCAGGGCGGGCCACCGAAGCTTTCTTT. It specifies CASSLSAPGRATEAFF.

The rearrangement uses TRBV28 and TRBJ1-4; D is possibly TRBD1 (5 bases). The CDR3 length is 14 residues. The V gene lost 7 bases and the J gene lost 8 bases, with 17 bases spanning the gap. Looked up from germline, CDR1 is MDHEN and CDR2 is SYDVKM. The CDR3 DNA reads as TGTGCCAGCACCCTAGGGGTCTTCGGCGAAAAACTGTTTTTT. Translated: CASTLGVFGEKLFF.

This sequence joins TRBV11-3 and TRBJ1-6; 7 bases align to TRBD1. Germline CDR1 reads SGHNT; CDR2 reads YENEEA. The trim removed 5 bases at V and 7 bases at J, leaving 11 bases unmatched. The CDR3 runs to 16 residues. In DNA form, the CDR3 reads TGTGCCAGCAGCCATGTTGGTCAGGGGGGGAATTCACCCCTCCACTTT. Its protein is CASSHVGQGGNSPLHF.

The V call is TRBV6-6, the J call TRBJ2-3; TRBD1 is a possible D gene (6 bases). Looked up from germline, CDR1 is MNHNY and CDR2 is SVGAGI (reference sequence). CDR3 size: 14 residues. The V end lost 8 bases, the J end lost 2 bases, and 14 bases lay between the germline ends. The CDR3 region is CASEGQSSTDTQYF. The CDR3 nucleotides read TGTGCCAGCGAAGGACAGTCATCCACAGATACGCAGTATTTT.

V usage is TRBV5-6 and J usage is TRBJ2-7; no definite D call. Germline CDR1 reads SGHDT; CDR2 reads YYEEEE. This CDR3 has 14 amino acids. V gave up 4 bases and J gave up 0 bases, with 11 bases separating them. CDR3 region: CASSMGLNSYEQYF. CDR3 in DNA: TGTGCCAGCAGCATGGGTCTCAACTCCTACGAGCAGTACTTC.

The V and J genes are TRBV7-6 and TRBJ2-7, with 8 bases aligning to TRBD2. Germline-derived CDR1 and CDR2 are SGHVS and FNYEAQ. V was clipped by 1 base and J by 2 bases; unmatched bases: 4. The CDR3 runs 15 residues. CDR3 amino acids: CASSLGMRGAYEQYF. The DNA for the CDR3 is TGTGCCAGCAGCTTAGGTATGCGGGGGGCCTACGAGCAGTACTTC.

CDR3 coding DNA: TGTGCCAGCAGCGGCGGGGTTAGCTCCTACAATGAGCAGTTCTTC. It encodes CASSGGVSSYNEQFF. The chain has TRBV5-6 and TRBJ2-1; D is perhaps TRBD2 (6 bases). The V and J ends lost 4 bases and 0 bases respectively, with 11 bases between them. Germline values: CDR1 SGHDT, CDR2 YYEEEE. The CDR3 is 15 residues long.

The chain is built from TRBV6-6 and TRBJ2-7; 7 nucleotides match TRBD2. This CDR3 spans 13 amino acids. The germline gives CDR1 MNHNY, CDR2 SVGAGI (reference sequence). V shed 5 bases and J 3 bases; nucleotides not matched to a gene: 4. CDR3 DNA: TGTGCCAGCAGTCTAGCGGCAGACTACGAGCAGTACTTC. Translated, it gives CASSLAADYEQYF.

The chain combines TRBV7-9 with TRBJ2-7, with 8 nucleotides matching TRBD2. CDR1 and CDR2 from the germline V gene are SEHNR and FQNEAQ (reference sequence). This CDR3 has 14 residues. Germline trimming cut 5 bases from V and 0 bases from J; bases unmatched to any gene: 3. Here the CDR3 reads CASSPGLDSYEQYF. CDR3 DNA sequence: TGTGCCAGCAGCCCGGGACTAGACTCCTACGAGCAGTACTTC.

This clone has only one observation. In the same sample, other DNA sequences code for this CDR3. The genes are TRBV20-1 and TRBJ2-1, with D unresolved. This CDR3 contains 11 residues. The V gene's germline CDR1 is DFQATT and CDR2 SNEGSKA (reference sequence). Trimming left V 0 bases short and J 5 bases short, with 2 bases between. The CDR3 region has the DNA TGCAGTGCTAGAGATGACAATGAGCAGTTCTTC. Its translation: CSARDDNEQFF.

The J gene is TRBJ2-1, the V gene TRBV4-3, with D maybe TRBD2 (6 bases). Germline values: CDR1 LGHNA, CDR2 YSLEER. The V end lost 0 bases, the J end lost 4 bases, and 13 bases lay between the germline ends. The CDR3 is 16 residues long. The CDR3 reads CASSQDVVSGYNEQFF. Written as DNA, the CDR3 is TGCGCCAGCAGCCAAGATGTCGTTAGCGGTTACAATGAGCAGTTCTTC.

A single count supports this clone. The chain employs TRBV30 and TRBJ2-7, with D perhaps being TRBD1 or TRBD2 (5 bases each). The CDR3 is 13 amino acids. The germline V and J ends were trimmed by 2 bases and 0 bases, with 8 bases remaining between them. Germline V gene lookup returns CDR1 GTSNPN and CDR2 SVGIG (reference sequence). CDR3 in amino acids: CAWSYGASYEQYF. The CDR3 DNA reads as TGTGCCTGGAGTTACGGGGCCTCCTACGAGCAGTACTTC.

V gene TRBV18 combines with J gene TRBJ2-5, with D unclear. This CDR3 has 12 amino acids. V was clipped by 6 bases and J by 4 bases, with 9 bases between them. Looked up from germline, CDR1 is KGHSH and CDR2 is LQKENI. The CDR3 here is CASSPIGETQYF. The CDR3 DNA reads TGTGCCAGCTCTCCAATAGGAGAGACCCAGTACTTC. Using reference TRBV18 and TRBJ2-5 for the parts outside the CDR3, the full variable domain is NAGVMQNPRHLVRRRGQEARLRCSPMKGHSHVYWYRQLPEEGLKFMVYLQKENIIDESGMPKERFSAEFPKEGPSILRIQQVVRGDSAAYFCASSPIGETQYFGPGTRLLVL.

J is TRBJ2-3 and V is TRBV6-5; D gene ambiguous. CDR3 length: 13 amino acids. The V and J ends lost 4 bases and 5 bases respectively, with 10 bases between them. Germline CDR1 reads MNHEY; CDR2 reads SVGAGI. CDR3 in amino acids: CASSSLGLDTQYF. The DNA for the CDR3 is TGTGCCAGCAGTTCTCTAGGTCTAGATACGCAGTATTTT.

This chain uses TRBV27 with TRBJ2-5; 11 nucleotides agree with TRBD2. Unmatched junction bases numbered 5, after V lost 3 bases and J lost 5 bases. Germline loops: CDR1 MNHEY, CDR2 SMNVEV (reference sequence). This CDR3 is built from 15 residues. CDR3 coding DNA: TGTGCCAGCAGTTTGGCCGGGACTAGCGGCGAGACCCAGTACTTC. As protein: CASSLAGTSGETQYF.

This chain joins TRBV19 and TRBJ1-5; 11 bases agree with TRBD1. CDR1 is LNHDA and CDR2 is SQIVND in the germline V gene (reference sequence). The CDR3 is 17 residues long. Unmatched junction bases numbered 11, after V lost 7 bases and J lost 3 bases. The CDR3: CASNLPGQGDFNQPQHF. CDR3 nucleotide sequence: TGTGCCAGTAACCTTCCGGGACAGGGGGATTTCAATCAGCCCCAGCATTTT.

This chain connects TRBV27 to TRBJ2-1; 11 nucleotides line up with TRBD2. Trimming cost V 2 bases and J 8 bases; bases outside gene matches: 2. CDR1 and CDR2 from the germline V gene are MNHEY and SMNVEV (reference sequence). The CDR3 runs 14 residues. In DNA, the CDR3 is TGTGCCAGCAGTTTAGTAGCGGGAGGGGATGAGCAGTTCTTC. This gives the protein CASSLVAGGDEQFF.

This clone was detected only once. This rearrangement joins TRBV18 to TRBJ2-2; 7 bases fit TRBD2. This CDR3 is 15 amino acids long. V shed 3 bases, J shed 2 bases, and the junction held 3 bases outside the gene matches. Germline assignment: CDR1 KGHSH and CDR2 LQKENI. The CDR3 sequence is CASSPERENTGELFF. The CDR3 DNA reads TGTGCCAGCTCACCGGAGCGGGAAAACACCGGGGAGCTGTTTTTT.

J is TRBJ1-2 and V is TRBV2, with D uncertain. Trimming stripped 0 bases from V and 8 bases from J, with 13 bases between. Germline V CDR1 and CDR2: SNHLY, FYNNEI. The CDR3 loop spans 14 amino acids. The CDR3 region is CASSEAEGVDGYTF. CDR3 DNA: TGTGCCAGCAGTGAAGCGGAGGGTGTTGACGGCTACACCTTC.

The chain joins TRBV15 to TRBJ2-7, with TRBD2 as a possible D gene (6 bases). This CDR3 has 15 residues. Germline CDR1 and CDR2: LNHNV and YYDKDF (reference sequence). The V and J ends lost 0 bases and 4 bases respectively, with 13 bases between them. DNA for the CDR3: TGTGCCACCAGCAGAGATCAGGATAGCGGATACGAGCAGTACTTC. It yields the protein CATSRDQDSGYEQYF.

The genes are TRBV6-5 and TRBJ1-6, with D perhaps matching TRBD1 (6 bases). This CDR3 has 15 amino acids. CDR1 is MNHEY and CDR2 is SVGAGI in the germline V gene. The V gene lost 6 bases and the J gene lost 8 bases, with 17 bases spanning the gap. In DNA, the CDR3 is TGTGCCAGCAGCACATTTGGGGGCGAACATTCACCCCTCCACTTT. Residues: CASSTFGGEHSPLHF.

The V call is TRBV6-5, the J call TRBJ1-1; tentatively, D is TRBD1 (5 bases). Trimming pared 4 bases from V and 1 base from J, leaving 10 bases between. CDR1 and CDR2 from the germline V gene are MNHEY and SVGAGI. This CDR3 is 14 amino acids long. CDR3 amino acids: CASSSAGANTEAFF. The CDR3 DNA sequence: TGTGCCAGCAGTTCCGCCGGGGCGAACACTGAAGCTTTCTTT.

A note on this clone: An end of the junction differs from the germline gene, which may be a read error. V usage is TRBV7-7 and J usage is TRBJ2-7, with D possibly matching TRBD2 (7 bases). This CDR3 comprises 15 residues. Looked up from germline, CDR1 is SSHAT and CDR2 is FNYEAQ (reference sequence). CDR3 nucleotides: TGTGCTAGCAGCCAGACGGGGGGCCCCGCGTACGAGCAGTACTTC. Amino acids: CASSQTGGPAYEQYF.